This TCR beta chain was profiled in a study of blood T cell repertoires in COVID-19. On the study more broadly: The United States, Italy and Spain provided the acute and convalescent COVID-19 samples. Sources were T cells, B-cell-depleted T cells, or PBMCs; the material itself was cDNA or gDNA.

In the original processing: Amplification from reference gene primers served as the basis for estimated nucleated cell counts. Here immunoSEQ multiplex PCR was the method, and the copy in TCRdb shows in-frame clones only, minus some. That table supplies the V and J calls and clone size; D and trimming were determined from the DNA. The sample has over 250,000 clones, roughly 85% seen once. The CDR3 has 14 amino acids. CDR1 SGHAT and CDR2 FQNNGV come from the germline V gene. After removal of 5 bases from V and 5 bases from J, the junction contained 8 bases not matched to a gene. In this sample, this clone turned up once.

This clonotype originated in a human donor in a cohort sampled during active COVID-19. Sample: peripheral blood. The J gene is TRBJ2-5, the V gene TRBV11-2; 7 nucleotides match TRBD1. The CDR3 loop is CASSLRGFGETQYF. DNA for the CDR3: TGTGCCAGCAGCCTCAGGGGGTTTGGGGAGACCCAGTACTTC.